This T cell receptor beta chain was recovered during a study of spatial heterogeneity in lung cancer. This clonotype occurred many times. Antigen: not known. Time point of the sample: sample taken at primary tumor resection. The input material, whole RNA from tumor, nontumor lung or frozen PBMC, was sequenced unsorted. A unique molecular identifier was attached to every TCR cDNA molecule. TCRdb re-analysed the 5' RACE reads in MiXCR, keeping a single row per CDR3 protein. Of roughly 25,000 distinct CDR3 sequences in the sample, 6.9% were seen once. Study results and caveats: Resection saw ubiquitous expanded tumor TCRs appear in blood more than follow-up did.

This receptor was identified in a male donor with early-stage non-small cell lung cancer. This specimen consisted of PBMCs, obtained at surgery.

The CDR3 DNA is TGTGCCAGCAGCTTAGATGGGGGAGTGAACACTGAAGCTTTCTTT. Amino acid sequence: CASSLDGGVNTEAFF. The chain employs TRBV11-2 and TRBJ1-1, with a tentative D call TRBD1 (5 bases). V lost 0 bases and J 0 bases, leaving 8 bases between the germline ends. There are 15 residues in the CDR3. CDR1 and CDR2 (germline): SGHAT, FQNNGV. Full variable domain (outside the CDR3, taken from reference TRBV11-2 and TRBJ1-1): EAGVAQSPRYKIIEKRQSVAFWCNPISGHATLYWYQQILGQGPKLLIQFQNNGVVDDSQLPKDRFSAERLKGVDSTLKIQPAKLEDSAVYLCASSLDGGVNTEAFFGQGTRLTVV.